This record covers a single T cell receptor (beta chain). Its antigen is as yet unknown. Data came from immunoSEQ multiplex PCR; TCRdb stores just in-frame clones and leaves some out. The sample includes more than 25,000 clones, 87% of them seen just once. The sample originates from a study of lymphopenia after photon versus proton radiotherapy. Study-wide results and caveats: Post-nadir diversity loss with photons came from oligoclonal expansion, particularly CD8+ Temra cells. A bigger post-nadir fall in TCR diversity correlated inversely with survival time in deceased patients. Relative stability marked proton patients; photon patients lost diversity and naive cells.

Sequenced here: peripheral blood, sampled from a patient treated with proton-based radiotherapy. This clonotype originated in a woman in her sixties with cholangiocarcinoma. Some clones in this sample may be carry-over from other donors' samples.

CDR3 loop: CSGNGLRGGYTF. CDR3 DNA: TGCAGCGGTAACGGGCTCCGAGGAGGCTACACCTTC. This chain connects TRBV29-1 to TRBJ1-2; D gene unclear. Germline V gene lookup returns CDR1 SQVTM and CDR2 ANQGSEA. This CDR3 region has 12 residues. V lost 7 bases to trimming and J lost 8 bases, with 17 bases between them.